The clone carrying this T cell receptor (beta chain) has a count of ten or more. Its target is unknown. This sample stems from a study of T cells in Graves' hyperthyroidism and ophthalmopathy. Study-level results: Classification by a 13 V-J model distinguished ophthalmopathy from stable hyperthyroidism.

CDR1 is DFQATT, CDR2 SNEGSKA, per germline (reference sequence). V lost 3 bases and J lost 5; bases outside the gene matches: 6. The CDR3 contains 13 residues. Diagnosis of hyperthyroidism was new in patients aged 18 to 65, and its duration was under 2 months. Diagnosis relied on clinical symptoms, serum thyroxine and TRAb, thyroid ultrasound and orbital computed tomography. Using RNA transcripts as the source, TCR beta CDR3 regions were amplified. The HTBI primer set was used in a first-round RT-PCR of the TCR CDR3. TCRdb analysed the multiplex PCR reads with MiXCR anew, one entry per CDR3 protein. The data contain approximately 400,000 distinct CDR3 sequences, roughly 13% of them singletons.

This sequence was found in a man aged 25 to 40 with Graves' hyperthyroidism that later progressed to Graves' ophthalmopathy. Material for sequencing was blood. The chain recombines TRBV20-1 with TRBJ2-5; TRBD2 matches 7 bases. Written as DNA, the CDR3 is TGCAGTGCTAGGCGGGGGAACGGCGAGACCCAGTACTTC. Amino acid sequence: CSARRGNGETQYF.